This paragraph covers one T cell receptor beta chain sequence. The antigen is undetermined. Distinct nucleotide sequences in the sample also encode this CDR3. The data originate from a study of beta chain features in type 1 diabetes. Broader study findings: The analysis here could not establish whether HLA type shapes TCRB rearrangement.

CDR3 length: 13 amino acids. V was cut by 5 bases and J by 2 bases, with 9 bases left in between. Germline V gene data show CDR1 as SEHNR and CDR2 as FQNEAQ (reference sequence). There was one heparinised blood draw per donor, averaging about 120 mL. The purity of all sorted populations exceeded 98%. Expressed TCRB transcripts got sequenced, as all isolated RNA was reverse transcribed. Profiling relied on immunoSEQ multiplex PCR, and the TCRdb table lists in-frame clones only, not all of them. Of fewer than 500,000 clones listed, approximately 14% were seen once; the top ten hold around 0.035%. The sample comprised naive CD4+ T cells from blood. V is TRBV7-9 and J is TRBJ2-5; weak D call: TRBD2 (5 bases). The sequence derives from a man in his thirties or forties in good health. The DNA of the CDR3 is TGTGCCAGCAGCCCGGGCGGGCAAGAGACCCAGTACTTC. Its protein is CASSPGGQETQYF.